Reported below is one T cell receptor (beta chain). The antigen is unknown. This specimen includes other DNA sequences encoding the same CDR3. Germline values: CDR1 SEHNR, CDR2 FQNEAQ (reference sequence). V lost 4 bases and J 3 bases, leaving 3 bases between the germline ends. This CDR3 spans 11 amino acids. TCRdb's table, derived via immunoSEQ multiplex PCR, lists solely in-frame clones and lacks some. The data hold more than 1 million clones, with 78% observed a single time. This record belongs to a study of shared clonotypes between healthy human individuals. The study's findings and limits: Generally, estimated richness proved larger in naive subsets than it did in memory subsets.

The chain links TRBV7-9 to TRBJ1-1; D is uncertain. Sequencing input: memory CD4+ T cells from PBMCs. As to subset: CD45RA-negative fraction. The clonotype comes from a man in his late teens or twenties in good health. Some clones in this sample may be carry-over from other donors' samples. CDR3 coding DNA: TGTGCCAGCAGCTCCTACACTGAAGCTTTCTTT. Its translation: CASSSYTEAFF.